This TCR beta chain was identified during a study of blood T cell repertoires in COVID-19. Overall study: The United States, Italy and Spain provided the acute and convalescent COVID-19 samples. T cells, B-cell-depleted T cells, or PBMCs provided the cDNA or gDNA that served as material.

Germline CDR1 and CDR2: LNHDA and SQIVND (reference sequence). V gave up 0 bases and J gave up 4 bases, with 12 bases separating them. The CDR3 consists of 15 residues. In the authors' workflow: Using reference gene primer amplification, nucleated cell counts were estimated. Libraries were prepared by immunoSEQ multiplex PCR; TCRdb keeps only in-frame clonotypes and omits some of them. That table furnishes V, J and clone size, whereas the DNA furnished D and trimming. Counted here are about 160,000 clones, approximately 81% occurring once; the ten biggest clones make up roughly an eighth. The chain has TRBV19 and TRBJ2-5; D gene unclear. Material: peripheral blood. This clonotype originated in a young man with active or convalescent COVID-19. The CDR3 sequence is CASSIDRYSGETQYF. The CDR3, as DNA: TGTGCCAGTAGTATAGATCGCTACTCCGGAGAGACCCAGTACTTC.